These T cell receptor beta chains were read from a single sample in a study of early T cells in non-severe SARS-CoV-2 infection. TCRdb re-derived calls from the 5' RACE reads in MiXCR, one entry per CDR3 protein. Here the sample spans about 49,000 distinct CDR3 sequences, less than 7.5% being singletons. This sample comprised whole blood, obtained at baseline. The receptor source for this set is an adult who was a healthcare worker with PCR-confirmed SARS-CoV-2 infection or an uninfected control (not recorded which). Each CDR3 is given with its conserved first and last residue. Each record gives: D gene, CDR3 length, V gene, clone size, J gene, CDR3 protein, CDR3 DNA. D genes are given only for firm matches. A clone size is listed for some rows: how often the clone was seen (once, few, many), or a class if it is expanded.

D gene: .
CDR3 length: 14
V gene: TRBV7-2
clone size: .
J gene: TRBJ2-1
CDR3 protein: CASSLAFGYNEQFF
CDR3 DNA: TGTGCCAGCAGCTTAGCGTTTGGTTACAATGAGCAGTTCTTC

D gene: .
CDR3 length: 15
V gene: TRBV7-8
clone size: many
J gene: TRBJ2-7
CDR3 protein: CASSLFTGPGYEQYF
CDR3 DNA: TGTGCCAGCAGCTTATTTACAGGGCCTGGCTACGAGCAGTACTTC

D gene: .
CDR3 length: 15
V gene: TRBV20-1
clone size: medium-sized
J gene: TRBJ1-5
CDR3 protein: CSAKRGRGFGQPQHF
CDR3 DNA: TGCAGTGCTAAGAGGGGCAGGGGATTTGGTCAGCCCCAGCATTTT

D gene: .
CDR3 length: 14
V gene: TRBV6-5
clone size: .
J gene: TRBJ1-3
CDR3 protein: CASSYGGRRNTIYF
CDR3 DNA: TGTGCCAGCAGTTACGGGGGGCGAAGAAACACCATATATTTT

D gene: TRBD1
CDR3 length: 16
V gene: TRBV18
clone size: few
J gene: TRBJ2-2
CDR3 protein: CASSPRDRGLVGELFF
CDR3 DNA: TGTGCCAGCTCACCACGGGACAGGGGGCTCGTCGGGGAGCTGTTTTTT

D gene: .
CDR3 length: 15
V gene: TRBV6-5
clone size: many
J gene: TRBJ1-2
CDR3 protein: CASTRGRDGDYGYTF
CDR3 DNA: TGTGCCAGCACCCGCGGGAGGGACGGTGACTATGGCTACACCTTC

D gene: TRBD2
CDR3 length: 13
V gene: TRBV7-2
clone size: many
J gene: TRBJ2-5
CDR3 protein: CASSSGLRETQYF
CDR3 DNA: TGTGCCAGCAGCTCGGGACTACGGGAGACCCAGTACTTC

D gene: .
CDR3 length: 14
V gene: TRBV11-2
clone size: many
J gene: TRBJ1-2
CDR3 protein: CASSLRSYNYGYTF
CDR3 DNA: TGTGCCAGCAGCTTGAGAAGTTATAACTATGGCTACACCTTC

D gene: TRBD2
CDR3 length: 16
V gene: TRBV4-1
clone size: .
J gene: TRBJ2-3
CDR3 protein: CASSLRGSGGTDTQYF
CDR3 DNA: TGCGCCAGCAGCCTGCGTGGTAGCGGGGGCACAGATACGCAGTATTTT

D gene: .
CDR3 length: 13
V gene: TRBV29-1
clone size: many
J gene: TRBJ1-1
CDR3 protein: CSVETVAGFEAFF
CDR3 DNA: TGCAGCGTTGAGACAGTAGCTGGCTTTGAAGCTTTCTTT

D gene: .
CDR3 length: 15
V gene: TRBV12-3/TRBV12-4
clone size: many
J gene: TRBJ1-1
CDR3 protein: CASSPEVGVNTEAFF
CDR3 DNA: TGTGCCAGCAGTCCCGAGGTCGGGGTGAACACTGAAGCTTTCTTT

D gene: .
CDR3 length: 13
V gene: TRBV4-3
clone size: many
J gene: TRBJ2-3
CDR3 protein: CASSQDKGYTQYF
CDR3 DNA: TGCGCCAGCAGCCAAGATAAAGGGTATACGCAGTATTTT

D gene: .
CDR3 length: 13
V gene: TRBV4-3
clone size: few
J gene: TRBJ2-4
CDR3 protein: CASSQDVQNIQYF
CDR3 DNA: TGCGCCAGCAGCCAAGATGTCCAAAACATTCAGTACTTC

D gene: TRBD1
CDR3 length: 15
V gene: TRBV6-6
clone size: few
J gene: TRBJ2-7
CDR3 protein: CASSFDRDRGNEQYF
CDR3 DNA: TGTGCCAGCAGTTTCGACCGGGACAGGGGGAACGAGCAGTACTTC

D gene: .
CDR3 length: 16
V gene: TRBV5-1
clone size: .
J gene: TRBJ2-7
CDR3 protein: CASSLSSTANSYEQYF
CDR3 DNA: TGCGCCAGCAGCTTATCGTCGACGGCAAACTCCTACGAGCAGTACTTC

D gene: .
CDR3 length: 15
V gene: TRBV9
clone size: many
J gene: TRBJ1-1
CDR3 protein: CASSVTSGTNTEAFF
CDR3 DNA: TGTGCCAGCAGCGTCACGTCCGGGACGAACACTGAAGCTTTCTTT

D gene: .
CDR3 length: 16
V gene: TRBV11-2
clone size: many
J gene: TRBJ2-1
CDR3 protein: CASSLIGRGEYNEQFF
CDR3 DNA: TGTGCCAGCAGCTTAATAGGCAGGGGAGAGTACAATGAGCAGTTCTTC

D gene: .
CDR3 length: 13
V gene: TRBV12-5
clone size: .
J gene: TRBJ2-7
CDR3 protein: CASVPLNSGEQYF
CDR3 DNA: TGTGCTAGTGTCCCCCTCAATAGCGGCGAGCAGTACTTC

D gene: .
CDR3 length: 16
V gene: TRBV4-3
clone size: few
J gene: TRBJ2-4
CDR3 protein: CASSQDGARSKNIQYF
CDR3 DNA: TGCGCCAGCAGCCAAGATGGAGCCAGGTCCAAAAACATTCAGTACTTC

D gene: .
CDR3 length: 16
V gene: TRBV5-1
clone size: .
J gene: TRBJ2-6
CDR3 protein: CASSLDPTPGANVLTF
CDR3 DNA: TGCGCCAGCAGCTTGGACCCGACTCCTGGGGCCAACGTCCTGACTTTC

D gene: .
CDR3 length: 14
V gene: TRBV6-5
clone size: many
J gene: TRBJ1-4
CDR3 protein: CASSVSATNEKLFF
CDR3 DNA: TGTGCCAGCAGTGTGTCTGCAACTAATGAAAAACTGTTTTTT

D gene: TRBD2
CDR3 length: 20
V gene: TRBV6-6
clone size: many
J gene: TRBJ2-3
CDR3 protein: CASSQTGQLRSGGAADTQYF
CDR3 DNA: TGTGCCAGCAGTCAAACAGGGCAGCTAAGGAGCGGGGGGGCGGCAGATACGCAGTATTTT

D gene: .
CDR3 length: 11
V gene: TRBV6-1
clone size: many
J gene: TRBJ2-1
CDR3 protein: CASSAISEQFF
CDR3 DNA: TGTGCCAGCAGTGCCATCAGTGAGCAGTTCTTC

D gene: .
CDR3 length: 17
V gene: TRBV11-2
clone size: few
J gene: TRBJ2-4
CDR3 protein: CASSPDPSGIRKNIQYF
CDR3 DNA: TGTGCCAGCAGCCCGGACCCTTCGGGGATACGTAAAAACATTCAGTACTTC

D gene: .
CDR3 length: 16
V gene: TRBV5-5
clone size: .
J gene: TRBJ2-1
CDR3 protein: CASSLLTGGAYNEQFF
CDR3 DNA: TGTGCCAGCAGCTTGTTAACAGGGGGGGCCTACAATGAGCAGTTCTTC

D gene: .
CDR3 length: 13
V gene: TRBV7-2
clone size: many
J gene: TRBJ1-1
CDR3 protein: CASSEQTGTEAFF
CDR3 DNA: TGTGCCAGCAGCGAACAAACCGGTACTGAAGCCTTCTTT

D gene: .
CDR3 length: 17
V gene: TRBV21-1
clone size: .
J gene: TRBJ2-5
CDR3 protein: CASSKYFREGQQETQYF
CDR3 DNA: TGTGCCAGCAGCAAATACTTCAGAGAGGGACAACAAGAGACCCAGTACTTC

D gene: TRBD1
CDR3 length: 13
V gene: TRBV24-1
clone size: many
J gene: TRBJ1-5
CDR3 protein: CATSDRGGQPQHF
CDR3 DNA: TGTGCCACCAGCGACAGGGGTGGTCAGCCCCAGCATTTT

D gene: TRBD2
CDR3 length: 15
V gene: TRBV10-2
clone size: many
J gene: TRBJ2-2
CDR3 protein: CASSLGGALAGELFF
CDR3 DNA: TGCGCCAGCTCACTCGGGGGGGCCTTGGCCGGGGAGCTGTTTTTT

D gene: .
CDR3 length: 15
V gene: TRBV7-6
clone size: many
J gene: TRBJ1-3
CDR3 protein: CASSAYRVSGNTIYF
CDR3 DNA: TGTGCCAGCAGCGCTTACAGGGTCTCTGGAAACACCATATATTTT

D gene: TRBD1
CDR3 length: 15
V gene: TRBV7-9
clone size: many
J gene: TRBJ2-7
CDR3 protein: CASSARTGRSGEQYF
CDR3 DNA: TGTGCCAGCAGCGCACGGACAGGGAGATCGGGGGAGCAGTACTTC

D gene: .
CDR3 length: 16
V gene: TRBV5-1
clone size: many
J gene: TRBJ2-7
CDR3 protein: CASSLYGGTQPYEQYF
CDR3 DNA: TGCGCCAGCAGCTTGTATGGCGGAACCCAGCCCTACGAGCAGTACTTC

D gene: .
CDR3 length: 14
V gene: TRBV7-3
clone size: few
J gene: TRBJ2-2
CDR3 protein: CASSPQGGTGELFF
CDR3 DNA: TGTGCCAGCAGCCCCCAGGGGGGCACCGGGGAGCTGTTTTTT

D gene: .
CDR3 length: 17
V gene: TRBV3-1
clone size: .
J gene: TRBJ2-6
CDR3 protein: CASSQEYGTSGANVLTF
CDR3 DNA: TGTGCCAGCAGCCAAGAATACGGGACCTCTGGGGCCAACGTCCTGACTTTC

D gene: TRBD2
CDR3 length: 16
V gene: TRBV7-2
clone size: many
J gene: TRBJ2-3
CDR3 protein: CASSSSGLVGTDTQYF
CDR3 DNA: TGTGCCAGCAGCTCGTCGGGACTAGTGGGCACAGATACGCAGTATTTT

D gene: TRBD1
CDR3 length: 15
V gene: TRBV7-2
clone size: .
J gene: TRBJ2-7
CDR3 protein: CASSYMPGQGYEQYF
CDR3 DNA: TGTGCCAGCAGCTACATGCCGGGACAGGGCTACGAGCAGTACTTC

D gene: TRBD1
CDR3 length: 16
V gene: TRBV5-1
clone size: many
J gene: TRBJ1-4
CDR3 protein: CASSSGTGPTNEKLFF
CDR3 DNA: TGCGCCAGCAGCTCCGGGACAGGGCCAACTAATGAAAAACTGTTTTTT

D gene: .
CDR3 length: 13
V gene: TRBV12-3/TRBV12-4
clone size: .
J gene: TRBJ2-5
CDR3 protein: CASSPTGLETQYF
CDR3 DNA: TGTGCCAGCAGCCCGACAGGTTTAGAGACCCAGTACTTC

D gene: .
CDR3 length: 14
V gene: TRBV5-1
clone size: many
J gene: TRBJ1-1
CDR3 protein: CASSPLTMNTEAFF
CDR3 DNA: TGCGCCAGCAGCCCGCTCACCATGAACACTGAAGCTTTCTTT

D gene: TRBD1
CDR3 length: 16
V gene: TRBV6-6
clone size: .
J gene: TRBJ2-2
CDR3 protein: CASSYSQGAYTGELFF
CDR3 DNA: TGTGCCAGCAGTTACTCACAGGGGGCCTACACCGGGGAGCTGTTTTTT

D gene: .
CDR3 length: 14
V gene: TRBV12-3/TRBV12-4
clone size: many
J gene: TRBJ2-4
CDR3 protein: CASSSLGGGNIQYF
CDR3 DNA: TGTGCCAGCAGTTCCCTCGGGGGTGGGAACATTCAGTACTTC

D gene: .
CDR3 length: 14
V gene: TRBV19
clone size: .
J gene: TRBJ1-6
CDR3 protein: CASSIGRRTSPLHF
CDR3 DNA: TGTGCCAGTAGTATTGGCCGACGTACTTCACCCCTCCACTTT

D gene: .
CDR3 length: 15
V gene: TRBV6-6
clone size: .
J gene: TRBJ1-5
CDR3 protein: CASSYDSYSNQPQHF
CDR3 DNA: TGTGCCAGCAGTTACGACAGTTATAGCAATCAGCCCCAGCATTTT

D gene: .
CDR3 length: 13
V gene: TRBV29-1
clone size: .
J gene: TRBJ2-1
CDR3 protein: CSVTRRARNEQFF
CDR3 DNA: TGCAGCGTAACTCGGCGAGCTCGTAATGAGCAGTTCTTC

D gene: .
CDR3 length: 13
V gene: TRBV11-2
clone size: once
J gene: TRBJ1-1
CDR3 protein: CASSLAWLPEAFF
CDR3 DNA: TGTGCCAGCAGCTTAGCGTGGCTCCCCGAAGCTTTCTTT

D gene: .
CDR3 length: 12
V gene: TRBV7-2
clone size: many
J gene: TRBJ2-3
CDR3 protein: CASSFRTDTQYF
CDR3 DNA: TGTGCCAGCAGCTTCCGCACAGATACGCAGTATTTT

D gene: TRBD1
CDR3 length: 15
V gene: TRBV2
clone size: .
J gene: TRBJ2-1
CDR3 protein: CASSRQGSSYNEQFF
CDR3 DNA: TGTGCCAGCAGCCGACAGGGGAGCTCCTACAATGAGCAGTTCTTC

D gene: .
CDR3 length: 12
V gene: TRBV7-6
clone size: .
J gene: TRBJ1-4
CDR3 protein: CASRGLNEKLFF
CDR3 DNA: TGTGCCAGCCGTGGACTAAACGAAAAACTGTTTTTT

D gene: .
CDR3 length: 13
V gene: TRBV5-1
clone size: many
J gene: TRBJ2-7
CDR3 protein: CASCHDSSYEQYF
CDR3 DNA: TGCGCCAGCTGTCATGACAGCTCCTACGAGCAGTACTTC

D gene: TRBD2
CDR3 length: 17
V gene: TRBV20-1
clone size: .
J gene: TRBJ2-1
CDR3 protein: CSARDTRRGVTYNEQFF
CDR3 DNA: TGCAGTGCTAGAGATACGAGGCGGGGGGTCACATACAATGAGCAGTTCTTC

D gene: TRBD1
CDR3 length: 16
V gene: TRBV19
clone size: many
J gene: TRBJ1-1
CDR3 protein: CASSSRDRGMNTEAFF
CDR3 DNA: TGTGCCAGTAGTTCGCGGGACAGGGGAATGAACACTGAAGCTTTCTTT

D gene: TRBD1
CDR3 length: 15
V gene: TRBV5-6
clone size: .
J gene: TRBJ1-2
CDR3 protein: CASSLGTGVNYGYTF
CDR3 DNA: TGTGCCAGCAGCTTGGGGACAGGGGTCAACTATGGCTACACCTTC

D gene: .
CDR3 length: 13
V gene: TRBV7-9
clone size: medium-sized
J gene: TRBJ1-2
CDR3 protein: CASSEGLRYGYTF
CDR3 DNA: TGTGCCAGCAGCGAGGGGCTGAGATATGGCTACACCTTC

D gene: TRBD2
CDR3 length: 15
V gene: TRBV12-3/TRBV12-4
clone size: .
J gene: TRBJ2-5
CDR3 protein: CASSFPTSGKETQYF
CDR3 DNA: TGTGCCAGCAGTTTCCCGACTAGCGGGAAAGAGACCCAGTACTTC

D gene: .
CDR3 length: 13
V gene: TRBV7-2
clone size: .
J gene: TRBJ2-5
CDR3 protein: CASSGQLQETQYF
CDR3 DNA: TGTGCCAGCAGCGGACAGCTCCAAGAGACCCAGTACTTC

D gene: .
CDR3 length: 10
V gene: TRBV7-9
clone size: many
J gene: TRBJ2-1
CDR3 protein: CASSLGDQFF
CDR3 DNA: TGTGCCAGCAGCTTAGGGGACCAGTTCTTC

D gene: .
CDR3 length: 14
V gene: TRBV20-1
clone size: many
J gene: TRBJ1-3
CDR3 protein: CSALLPTAGNTIYF
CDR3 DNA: TGCAGTGCGCTCCTACCGACAGCTGGAAACACCATATATTTT